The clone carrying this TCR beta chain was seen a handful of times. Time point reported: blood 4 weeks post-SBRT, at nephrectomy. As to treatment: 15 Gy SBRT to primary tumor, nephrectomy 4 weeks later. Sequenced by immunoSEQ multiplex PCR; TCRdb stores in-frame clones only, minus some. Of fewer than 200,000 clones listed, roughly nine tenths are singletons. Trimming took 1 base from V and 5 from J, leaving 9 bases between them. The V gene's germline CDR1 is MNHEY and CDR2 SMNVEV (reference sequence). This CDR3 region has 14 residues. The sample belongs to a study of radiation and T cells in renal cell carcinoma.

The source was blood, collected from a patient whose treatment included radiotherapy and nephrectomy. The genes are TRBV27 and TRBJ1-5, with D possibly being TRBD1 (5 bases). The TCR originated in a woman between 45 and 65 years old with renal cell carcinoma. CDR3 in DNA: TGTGCCAGCAGTTTATGGGGCAGGGATCAGCCCCAGCATTTT. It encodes CASSLWGRDQPQHF.